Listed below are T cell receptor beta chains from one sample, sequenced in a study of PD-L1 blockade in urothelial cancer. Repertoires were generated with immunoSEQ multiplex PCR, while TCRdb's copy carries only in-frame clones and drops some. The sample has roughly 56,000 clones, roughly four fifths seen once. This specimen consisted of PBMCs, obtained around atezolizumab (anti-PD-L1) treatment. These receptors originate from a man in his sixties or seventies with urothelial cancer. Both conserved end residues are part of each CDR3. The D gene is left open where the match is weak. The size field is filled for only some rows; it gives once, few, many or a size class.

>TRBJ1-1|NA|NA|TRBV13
CASSLFEATEAFF
TGTGCCAGCAGCTTATTTGAGGCGACTGAAGCTTTCTTT
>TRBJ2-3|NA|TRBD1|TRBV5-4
CASSPDRGNTDTQYF
TGTGCCAGCAGCCCGGACAGGGGAAACACAGATACGCAGTATTTT
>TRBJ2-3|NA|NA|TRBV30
CAWRSRESTDTQYF
TGTGCCTGGAGGTCTAGGGAGAGCACAGATACGCAGTATTTT
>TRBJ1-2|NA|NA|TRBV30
CAWREHYGYTF
TGTGCCTGGAGAGAGCACTATGGCTACACCTTC
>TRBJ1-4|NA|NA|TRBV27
CASSTYRAGEEKLFF
TGTGCCAGCAGTACATACAGGGCGGGGGAGGAAAAACTGTTTTTT
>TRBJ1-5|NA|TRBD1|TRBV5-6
CASSLIGLGQDTQRGAQHF
TGTGCCAGCAGCTTGATCGGTTTGGGACAGGACACCCAACGGGGAGCCCAGCATTTT
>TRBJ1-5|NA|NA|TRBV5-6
CASSLGESQPQHF
TGTGCCAGCAGCTTGGGAGAGAGCCAGCCCCAGCATTTT
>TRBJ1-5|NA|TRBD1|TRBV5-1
CASRSGVTGSQPQHF
TGCGCCAGCAGGTCGGGTGTGACAGGGAGCCAGCCCCAGCATTTT
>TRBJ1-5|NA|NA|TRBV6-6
CASTLGGAGQPQHF
TGTGCCAGCACCCTCGGGGGGGCTGGTCAGCCCCAGCATTTT
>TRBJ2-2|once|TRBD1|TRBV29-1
CSVAGQGNTGELFF
TGCAGCGTTGCCGGACAGGGAAACACCGGGGAGCTGTTTTTT
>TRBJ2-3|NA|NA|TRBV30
CAWSLRTSTDTQYF
TGTGCCTGGAGTTTGAGGACTAGCACAGATACGCAGTATTTT
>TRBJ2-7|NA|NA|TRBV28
CASSSRRGVASEQYF
TGTGCCAGCAGTTCCCGCAGGGGGGTAGCCTCCGAGCAGTACTTC
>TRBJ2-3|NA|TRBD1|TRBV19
CASSVQGAGDTQYF
TGTGCCAGTAGTGTACAGGGGGCCGGGGATACGCAGTATTTT
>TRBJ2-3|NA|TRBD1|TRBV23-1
CASSPGTVSTDTQYF
TGCGCCAGCAGCCCCGGGACAGTTAGCACAGATACGCAGTATTTT
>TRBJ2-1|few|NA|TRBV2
CASTRNNEQFF
TGTGCCAGCACCAGAAATAATGAGCAGTTCTTC
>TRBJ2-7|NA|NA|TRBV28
CASSFSDKTYEQYF
TGTGCCAGCAGTTTCAGTGACAAAACCTACGAGCAGTACTTC
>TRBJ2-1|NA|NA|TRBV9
CASSQTTEQRFF
TGTGCCAGCAGTCAGACGACAGAGCAACGGTTCTTC
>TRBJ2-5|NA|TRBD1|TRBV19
CASSRETGAQGTQYF
TGTGCCAGTAGTAGAGAGACAGGGGCTCAAGGGACCCAGTACTTC
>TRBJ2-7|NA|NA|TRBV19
CASTALGGEQYF
TGTGCCAGTACCGCCCTTGGGGGGGAGCAGTACTTC
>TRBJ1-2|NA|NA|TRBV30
CAYGDSYGYTF
TGTGCATATGGAGACTCCTATGGCTACACCTTC
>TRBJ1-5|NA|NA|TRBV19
CASNPRTENQPQHF
TGTGCCAGTAACCCGCGGACAGAAAATCAGCCCCAGCATTTT
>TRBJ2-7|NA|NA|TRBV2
CASSEGRYEQYF
TGTGCCAGCAGTGAAGGGCGGTACGAGCAGTACTTC
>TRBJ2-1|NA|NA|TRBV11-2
CASTAGGSSYNEQFF
TGTGCCAGCACTGCTGGAGGGAGCTCCTACAATGAGCAGTTCTTC
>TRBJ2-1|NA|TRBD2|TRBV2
CASKELAGAGEQFF
TGTGCCAGCAAGGAACTAGCGGGAGCAGGTGAGCAGTTCTTC
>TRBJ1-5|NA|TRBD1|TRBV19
CASSMRLGQGGPQHF
TGTGCCAGTAGTATGAGGTTGGGACAGGGAGGGCCCCAGCATTTT
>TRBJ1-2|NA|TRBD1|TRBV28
CASSSLTGTGPYGYTF
TGTGCCAGCAGTTCCCTTACCGGGACAGGGCCCTATGGCTACACCTTC
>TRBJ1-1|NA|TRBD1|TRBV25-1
CASSGWDRVTEAFF
TGTGCCAGCAGTGGCTGGGACAGGGTGACTGAAGCTTTCTTT
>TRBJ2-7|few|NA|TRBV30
CAWRARVLGEQYF
TGTGCCTGGAGAGCCAGGGTTTTGGGAGAGCAGTACTTC
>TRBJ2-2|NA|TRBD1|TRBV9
CASSTTGDGTGELFF
TGTGCCAGCAGCACGACAGGGGACGGCACCGGGGAGCTGTTTTTT
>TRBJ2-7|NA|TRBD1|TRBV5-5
CASSGGQGFGEQYF
TGTGCCAGCAGCGGAGGACAGGGCTTCGGCGAGCAGTACTTC
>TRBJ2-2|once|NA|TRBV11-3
CASRYQGSGELFF
TGTGCCAGCAGGTACCAGGGCTCCGGGGAGCTGTTTTTT
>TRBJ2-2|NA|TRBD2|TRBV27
CASSSGTSGYTGELFF
TGTGCCAGCAGTTCCGGGACTAGCGGTTACACCGGGGAGCTGTTTTTT
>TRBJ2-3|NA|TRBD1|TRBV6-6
CASSYSRQGGTDTQYF
TGTGCCAGCAGTTACTCAAGACAGGGAGGCACAGATACGCAGTATTTT
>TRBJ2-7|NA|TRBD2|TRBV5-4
CASSLEVLAGSYEQYF
TGTGCCAGCAGCTTGGAAGTACTAGCGGGTTCCTACGAGCAGTACTTC
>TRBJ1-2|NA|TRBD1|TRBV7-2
CASSPSTGGHGYTF
TGTGCCAGCAGCCCTTCGACAGGGGGGCACGGCTACACCTTC
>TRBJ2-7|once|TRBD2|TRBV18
CASSPPSSGDEQYF
TGTGCCAGCTCACCACCGTCTAGCGGCGACGAGCAGTACTTC
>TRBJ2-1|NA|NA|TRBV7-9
CASSPTRGRVDPFFF
TGTGCCAGCAGCCCGACCCGTGGCAGGGTGGACCCCTTTTTCTTC
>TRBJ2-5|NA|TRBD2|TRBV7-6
CASSSRTSIETQYF
TGTGCCAGCAGCTCCCGGACTAGTATCGAGACCCAGTACTTC
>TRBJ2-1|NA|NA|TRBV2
CASIELVGVGEQFF
TGTGCCAGCATTGAACTAGTCGGAGTTGGTGAGCAGTTCTTC
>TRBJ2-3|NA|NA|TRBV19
CASSITGDRTSTDTQYF
TGTGCCAGTAGTATAACGGGGGACAGAACTAGCACAGATACGCAGTATTTT
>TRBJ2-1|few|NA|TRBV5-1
CASSLGDSGGNEQFF
TGCGCCAGCAGCTTGGGGGACTCGGGTGGGAATGAGCAGTTCTTC
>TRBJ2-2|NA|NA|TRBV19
CASSIGGRFGELFF
TGTGCCAGTAGTATAGGGGGCCGTTTCGGGGAGCTGTTTTTT
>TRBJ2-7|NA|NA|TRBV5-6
CASSLGGSGYEQYF
TGTGCCAGCAGCTTGGGCGGTTCGGGGTACGAGCAGTACTTC
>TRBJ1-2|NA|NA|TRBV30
CAWSRQGGYGYTF
TGTGCCTGGAGTCGGCAGGGAGGCTATGGCTACACCTTC
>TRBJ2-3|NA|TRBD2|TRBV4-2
CASSRRTSGRTDTQYF
TGTGCCAGCAGCCGTCGGACTAGCGGGCGCACAGATACGCAGTATTTT
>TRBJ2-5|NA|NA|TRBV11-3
CASSGGVQSQETQYF
TGTGCCAGCAGTGGAGGGGTACAGAGCCAAGAGACCCAGTACTTC
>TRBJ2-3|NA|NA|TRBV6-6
CASSYSGSTDTQYF
TGTGCCAGCAGTTACTCGGGCAGCACAGATACGCAGTATTTT
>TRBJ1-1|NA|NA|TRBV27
CASSFTGAATEAFF
TGTGCCAGCAGTTTCACAGGTGCGGCCACTGAAGCTTTCTTT
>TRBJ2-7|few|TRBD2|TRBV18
CASSPIPGTSAEQYF
TGTGCCAGCTCACCAATACCCGGGACTAGCGCCGAGCAGTACTTC
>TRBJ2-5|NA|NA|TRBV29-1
CSVSLGQIKETQYF
TGCAGCGTTAGCTTAGGACAGATTAAAGAGACCCAGTACTTC
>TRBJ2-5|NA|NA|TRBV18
CASSPTGGPRTQYF
TGTGCCAGCTCACCCACTGGGGGCCCCCGGACCCAGTACTTC
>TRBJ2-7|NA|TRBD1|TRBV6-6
CASSSGQGKPEQYF
TGTGCCAGCAGCTCGGGACAGGGAAAGCCCGAGCAGTACTTC
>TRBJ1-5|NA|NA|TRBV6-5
CASRPRGRAVQPQHF
TGTGCCAGCAGGCCCAGGGGCAGGGCGGTTCAGCCCCAGCATTTT
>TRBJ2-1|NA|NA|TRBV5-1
CASSNPREWNEQFF
TGCGCCAGCAGCAATCCGCGGGAATGGAATGAGCAGTTCTTC
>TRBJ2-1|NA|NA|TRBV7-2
CASQFYNEQFF
TGTGCCAGCCAGTTCTACAATGAGCAGTTCTTC